One sample yielded the 11 T cell receptor beta chains listed below, sequenced in a study of OX40 agonist ivuxolimab in advanced cancers. The protocol used for the library was the immunoSEQ multiplex PCR assay. TCRdb retrieved this table from immuneACCESS and kept in-frame rearrangements only. Not all clones are present; in checked studies, unresolved V genes account for under half, and no reason is known for the remainder. Across this sample there are about 38,000 clones, with nearly 85% seen only once. The ten largest make up around 20% of the sample. Sequencing used CD4+ or CD8+ T cells sorted from blood, obtained in a trial of the OX40 agonist ivuxolimab. Receptors were obtained from an adult with an advanced solid tumor such as melanoma, head and neck, liver or kidney cancer.

For the CDR3, the DNA is TGCGCCAGCAGCTTGGCCGTGAGGGAAGGGCGGGATGGCTACACCTTC. It codes for CASSLAVREGRDGYTF. The chain uses TRBV5-1 and TRBJ1-2, with D uncertain. CDR1 and CDR2 from the germline V gene are SGHRS and YFSETQ. V gave up 0 bases and J gave up 6 bases, with 18 bases separating them. This CDR3 contains 16 residues. Using reference TRBV5-1 and TRBJ1-2 for the parts outside the CDR3, the full variable domain is KAGVTQTPRYLIKTRGQQVTLSCSPISGHRSVSWYQQTPGQGLQFLFEYFSETQRNKGNFPGRFSGRQFSNSRSEMNVSTLELGDSALYLCASSLAVREGRDGYTFGSGTRLTVV.

The chain couples TRBV9 to TRBJ2-7, with 8 bases fitting TRBD2. The V gene end was trimmed by 0 bases and the J gene end by 6 bases; junction bases not matched to a gene: 8. The CDR3 is 15 amino acids. The germline V gene has CDR1 SGDLS and CDR2 YYNGEE. The CDR3 is CASSVGGTSGGEQYF. The CDR3, as DNA: TGTGCCAGCAGCGTAGGTGGCACTAGCGGTGGCGAGCAGTACTTC.

Comment on this clone: Other DNA sequences in the same sample also yield this CDR3. The chain uses TRBV10-3 and TRBJ1-6; 8 bases are a match to TRBD1. Germline values: CDR1 ENHRY, CDR2 SYGVKD. V gave up 8 bases and J gave up 7 bases; unmatched junction bases: 4. The CDR3 contains 13 residues. The CDR3 DNA sequence: TGTGCCATCCCCGGGACAGGAAATTCACCCCTCCACTTT. It yields the protein CAIPGTGNSPLHF.

The V and J genes are TRBV6-1 and TRBJ2-7; 14 bases line up with TRBD2. This CDR3 has 14 residues. Germline lookup yields CDR1 MNHNS and CDR2 SASEGT. V shed 7 bases and J 4 bases; nucleotides not matched to a gene: 3. The CDR3 region has the DNA TGTGCCAGCATAGGGACTAGCGGGAGTTACGAGCAGTACTTC. This encodes CASIGTSGSYEQYF.

V is TRBV28 and J is TRBJ1-3, with TRBD1 as a possible D gene (6 bases). Germline assignment: CDR1 MDHEN and CDR2 SYDVKM. The germline V and J ends were trimmed by 11 bases and 0 bases, with 17 bases remaining between them. The CDR3 length is 15 residues. The CDR3: CAGSGGPFSGNTIYF. The CDR3 DNA sequence: TGTGCCGGATCCGGGGGCCCTTTCTCTGGAAACACCATATATTTT.

V and J are TRBV7-2 and TRBJ2-1, with TRBD2 as a possible D gene (6 bases). The CDR3 length is 17 residues. Deletions cut 2 bases from V and 6 bases from J, with 20 bases between. Germline V gene sequence: CDR1 SGHTA, CDR2 FQGNSA. The CDR3 protein is CASSLLMTGVLANEQFF. For the CDR3, the DNA is TGTGCCAGCAGCTTATTAATGACGGGAGTTCTCGCCAATGAGCAGTTCTTC. Based on the CDR3 plus reference TRBV7-2 and TRBJ2-1, the full variable domain is GAGVSQSPSNKVTEKGKDVELRCDPISGHTALYWYRQSLGQGLEFLIYFQGNSAPDKSGLPSDRFSAERTGGSVSTLTIQRTQQEDSAVYLCASSLLMTGVLANEQFFGPGTRLTVL.

V is TRBV30 and J is TRBJ1-2; the match to TRBD1 covers 8 bases. CDR3 length: 15 residues. V dropped 3 bases and J dropped 0; count of bases not matched to a gene: 6. Germline CDR1 GTSNPN, CDR2 SVGIG (reference sequence). The DNA of the CDR3 is TGTGCCTGGAGGAGGGACAGGTCTGCTAACTATGGCTACACCTTC. This translates into CAWRRDRSANYGYTF.

The V and J genes are TRBV28 and TRBJ1-2; D gene unclear. Germline V gene data show CDR1 as MDHEN and CDR2 as SYDVKM. This CDR3 spans 13 amino acids. V was shortened by 5 bases and J by 3 bases, with 10 bases between the two germline ends. The CDR3 nucleotides read TGTGCCAGCAGTCTAGGCCGTTACTATGGCTACACCTTC. It specifies CASSLGRYYGYTF.

The V and J genes are TRBV19 and TRBJ1-1; 10 bases fit TRBD1. The CDR3 consists of 13 residues. CDR1 and CDR2 (germline): LNHDA, SQIVND (reference sequence). V gave up 5 bases and J gave up 10 bases; unmatched junction bases: 7. The CDR3 bases are TGTGCCAGTAGTGTCCGGACAGGGGGTTTAGCTTTCTTT. Protein sequence: CASSVRTGGLAFF.

The V gene is TRBV5-5, the J gene TRBJ2-6; no clear D gene. V lost 0 bases to trimming and J lost 0 bases, with 19 bases between them. In germline, CDR1 is SGHKS, CDR2 YYEKEE (reference sequence). This CDR3 region has 20 residues. CDR3 nucleotides: TGTGCCAGCAGCTTGGGTACCCCCACACGAGATTACTCTGGGGCCAACGTCCTGACTTTC. This codes for CASSLGTPTRDYSGANVLTF.

In this sample, this clone turned up a few times. The chain uses TRBV28 and TRBJ1-2; D unclear. Trimming took 5 bases from V and 5 from J, leaving 12 bases between them. Germline values: CDR1 MDHEN, CDR2 SYDVKM. The CDR3 spans 13 residues. CDR3 coding DNA: TGTGCCAGCAGTAGGACGGCAAGTTATGGCTACACCTTC. Protein product: CASSRTASYGYTF.